Below are 19 T cell receptor beta chains sequenced from a single sample in a study of regulatory T cells in long-lasting Graves disease. Assembly of TCR beta libraries relied on iRepertoire HTBI primers together with Arm-PCR of CDR3 regions. Using its own MiXCR run on the multiplex PCR reads, TCRdb lists one record per CDR3 protein. The table lists approximately 440,000 distinct CDR3 sequences, 15% to 20% of them singletons. Time point: newly diagnosed GD, antithyroid drugs for less than 3 months. Making the TCR library involved RNA that had been extracted from PBMCs. The sample was also reused in another study, on T cells in Graves' hyperthyroidism and ophthalmopathy.

The material was peripheral blood mononuclear cells (PBMCs), obtained at new diagnosis, from a patient treated with antithyroid drugs. All receptors come from a man aged 35 to 55 with Graves disease.

This clonotype occurred many times. The chain uses TRBV6-2 or TRBV6-3 and TRBJ2-3; 8 nucleotides align to TRBD2. This CDR3 contains 17 residues. Germline values: CDR1 MNHEY, CDR2 SVGEGT. Losses at the gene ends were 6 bases for V and 5 bases for J; bases not matched to a gene: 16. This CDR3 reads CASSHPQRERPGDTQYF. CDR3 sequence (DNA): TGTGCCAGCAGCCACCCCCAGCGGGAGAGGCCTGGAGATACGCAGTATTTT.

This clonotype was seen ten or more times. This sequence joins TRBV6-1 and TRBJ1-2, with a weak D call TRBD1 (5 bases). The CDR3 has 15 amino acids. V lost 4 bases, J lost 8 bases, and 20 bases lay in between. Germline V gene lookup returns CDR1 MNHNS and CDR2 SASEGT. The CDR3 region is CASSVHRTDGGGYTF. CDR3 DNA: TGTGCCAGCAGTGTACACCGGACTGACGGGGGAGGCTACACCTTC.

This clonotype was detected a few times. The chain has TRBV27 and TRBJ1-5, with D unclear. The CDR3 spans 15 residues. Trimming stripped 7 bases from V and 9 bases from J, with 22 bases between. Germline V lookup: CDR1 MNHEY, CDR2 SMNVEV (reference sequence). CDR3 protein: CASTPISGVNAPQHF. The CDR3 region has the DNA TGTGCCAGCACCCCCATTTCCGGGGTTAATGCGCCCCAGCATTTT.

Ten or more counts support this clonotype. The CDR3 sequence: CASSSPTGDQETQYF. CDR3 DNA: TGTGCCAGCAGTTCCCCGACAGGGGACCAAGAGACCCAGTACTTC. The V and J genes are TRBV28 and TRBJ2-5; 8 bases match TRBD1. The CDR3 covers 15 residues. The germline V gene has CDR1 MDHEN and CDR2 SYDVKM. V was clipped by 4 bases and J by 0 bases; unmatched bases: 4.

Notes on this clonotype: A far larger clone is one nucleotide away, so this likely arose from a read error. This rearrangement joins TRBV28 to TRBJ2-3; TRBD1 is a possible D gene (6 bases). The J call is uncertain, as TRBJ2-1 better fits the DNA end. This CDR3 is built from 15 residues. Germline CDR1 MDHEN, CDR2 SYDVKM. Written as DNA, the CDR3 is TGTGCCAGCAGTACGAACAGGGACCAACGCAATGGGCAGTTCTTC. Amino acid sequence: CASSTNRDQRNGQFF.

This clonotype was counted a few times. The CDR3 DNA sequence: TGCAGTGCCTCCCGGGACGGACCTAACTATGGCTACACCTTC. This sequence encodes CSASRDGPNYGYTF. The chain combines TRBV20-1 with TRBJ1-2, with D maybe TRBD1 (5 bases). The germline CDR1 and CDR2 sequences are DFQATT and SNEGSKA (reference sequence). V was cut by 6 bases and J by 0 bases, with 14 bases left in between. CDR3 length: 14 amino acids.

The table lists this clonotype with many counts. This chain joins TRBV6-1 and TRBJ2-7; TRBD2 might be the D (5 bases). This CDR3 contains 14 residues. Per the germline V gene, CDR1 is MNHNS and CDR2 is SASEGT. V lost 8 bases and J lost 2, with 16 bases in between. The CDR3 reads CASCVGGGPYEQYF. In DNA, the CDR3 is TGTGCCAGCTGCGTTGGAGGCGGACCCTACGAGCAGTACTTC.

This clonotype was counted many times. V gene TRBV28 combines with J gene TRBJ1-2; no firm D call. The V gene lost 5 bases and the J gene lost 1 base, with 5 bases spanning the gap. The CDR3 has 12 residues. The germline V gene has CDR1 MDHEN and CDR2 SYDVKM. CDR3 sequence reads: CASSPINYGYTF. The CDR3, as DNA: TGTGCCAGCAGTCCGATTAACTATGGCTACACCTTC.

This clonotype came up many times. The chain has TRBV2 and TRBJ1-6, with D perhaps matching TRBD1 (6 bases). V dropped 9 bases and J dropped 5 bases, with 17 bases sitting between them. Per germline, CDR1 SNHLY and CDR2 FYNNEI. This CDR3 region has 15 residues. The chain's CDR3 is CARARDKTDNSPLHF. CDR3 nucleotide sequence: TGTGCCAGGGCCCGGGACAAAACAGATAATTCACCCCTCCACTTT.

Ten or more counts support this clonotype. The chain uses TRBV2 and TRBJ1-1, with a weak D call TRBD1 (6 bases). With 8 bases removed from V and 0 bases from J, the gap between germline ends came to 13 bases. CDR3 length equals 14 residues. Germline loops: CDR1 SNHLY, CDR2 FYNNEI. The CDR3 here is CASQKDSLNTEAFF. DNA for the CDR3: TGTGCCAGCCAAAAGGACAGCCTGAACACTGAAGCTTTCTTT.

There are a few counts of this clonotype. The rearrangement joins TRBV9 to TRBJ2-1, with TRBD1 matching 7 bases. The germline V gene has CDR1 SGDLS and CDR2 YYNGEE. After removal of 6 bases from V and 10 bases from J, the junction contained 19 bases not matched to a gene. The CDR3 is 16 residues long. CDR3 protein: CASTPRGTYWRDEQFF. The CDR3 DNA reads as TGTGCCAGCACCCCCAGGGGGACCTACTGGCGAGACGAGCAGTTCTTC.

This clonotype has ten or more counts. CDR3 protein: CASSSKPRGPQETQYF. DNA of the CDR3: TGTGCCAGCAGTTCAAAGCCCCGGGGTCCCCAAGAGACCCAGTACTTC. This chain uses TRBV6-5 with TRBJ2-5; D is possibly TRBD2 (5 bases). CDR1 and CDR2 from the germline V gene are MNHEY and SVGAGI. The V and J ends lost 4 bases and 1 base respectively, with 16 bases between them. The CDR3 is made up of 16 amino acids.

At least ten counts were recorded for this clonotype. This chain uses TRBV6-2 or TRBV6-3 with TRBJ1-1; 7 bases agree with TRBD1. Germline CDR1 MNHEY, CDR2 SVGEGT. The V segment lost 5 bases and the J segment 0 bases; nucleotides outside the gene matches: 0. CDR3 length: 13 amino acids. Here the CDR3 reads CASSGTVNTEAFF. CDR3 in DNA: TGTGCCAGCAGTGGGACAGTGAACACTGAAGCTTTCTTT.

In its sample, this clonotype was seen many times. This chain joins TRBV28 and TRBJ2-3; 10 positions match TRBD2. The CDR3 runs 15 residues. Per the germline V gene, CDR1 is MDHEN and CDR2 is SYDVKM. V gave up 5 bases and J gave up 2 bases; unmatched junction bases: 4. The CDR3 nucleotides are TGTGCCAGCAGTCCCGGGACTAGCGACACAGATACGCAGTATTTT. This translates into CASSPGTSDTDTQYF.

The chain is built from TRBV29-1 and TRBJ2-2; 9 positions agree with TRBD2. Trimming cost V 4 bases and J 1 base; bases outside gene matches: 7. The CDR3 is 16 residues long. CDR1 and CDR2 (germline): SQVTM, ANQGSEA. CDR3 in amino acids: CSVGRLAGLNTGELFF. CDR3 coding DNA: TGCAGCGTTGGGAGGCTAGCGGGATTGAACACCGGGGAGCTGTTTTTT.

This clonotype was recorded at least ten times. V is TRBV11-2 and J is TRBJ2-2; D may be TRBD2 (6 bases). The CDR3 runs 14 residues. V lost 5 bases, J lost 8 bases, and 15 bases lay in between. Germline lookup yields CDR1 SGHAT and CDR2 FQNNGV. For the CDR3, the DNA is TGTGCCAGCAGCGATTTTTCGGGAGTGGGGGAGCTGTTTTTT. It encodes CASSDFSGVGELFF.

The table lists this clonotype with a few counts. The chain carries TRBV10-3 and TRBJ2-3; 7 nucleotides match TRBD2. V lost 2 bases and J lost 6; bases outside the gene matches: 11. The CDR3 contains 16 residues. Germline CDR1 and CDR2: ENHRY and SYGVKD. For the CDR3, the DNA is TGTGCCATCAGTGAGACTAGCGACCCCACCCCGGATACGCAGTATTTT. Its translation is CAISETSDPTPDTQYF.

This clonotype was detected many times. The gene calls are TRBV28 and TRBJ2-1; TRBD2 is a possible D gene (6 bases). Germline loops: CDR1 MDHEN, CDR2 SYDVKM. This CDR3 has 15 amino acids. V gave up 7 bases and J gave up 5 bases, with 18 bases separating them. The CDR3 is CASISRESLNNEQFF. In DNA form, the CDR3 reads TGTGCCAGCATCTCCCGGGAGAGCCTGAACAATGAGCAGTTCTTC.

The chain has TRBV10-1 and TRBJ2-7; TRBD2 aligns across 8 bases. This CDR3 region has 14 residues. The junction had 7 bases not matched to a gene; V was cut back by 3 bases and J by 6 bases. Germline V gene lookup returns CDR1 WNHNN and CDR2 SYGVQD (reference sequence). CDR3: CASSDGAGAAEQYF. In nucleotides, the CDR3 is TGCGCCAGCAGTGATGGAGCGGGAGCCGCCGAGCAGTACTTC.